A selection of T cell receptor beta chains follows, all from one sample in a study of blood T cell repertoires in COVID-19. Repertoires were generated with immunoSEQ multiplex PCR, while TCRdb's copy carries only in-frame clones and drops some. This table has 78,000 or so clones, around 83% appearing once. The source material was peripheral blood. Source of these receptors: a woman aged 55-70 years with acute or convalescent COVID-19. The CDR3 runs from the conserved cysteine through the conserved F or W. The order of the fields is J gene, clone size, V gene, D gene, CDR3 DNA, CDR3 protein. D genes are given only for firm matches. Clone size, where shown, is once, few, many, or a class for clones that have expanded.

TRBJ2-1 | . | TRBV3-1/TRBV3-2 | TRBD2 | TGTGCCAGCAGCCCAGCGGGGGGGACCTACAATGAGCAGTTCTTC | CASSPAGGTYNEQFF
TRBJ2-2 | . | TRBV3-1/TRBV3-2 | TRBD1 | TGTGCCAGCAGCCCCGGACAGGGAGACACCGGGGAGCTGTTTTTT | CASSPGQGDTGELFF
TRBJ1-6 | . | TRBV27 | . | TGTGCCAGCAGTTTAGGGGCAGAAAGCTCCTATAATTCACCCCTCCACTTT | CASSLGAESSYNSPLHF
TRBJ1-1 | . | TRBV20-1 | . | TGCAGTACTAGTTGGTACGTAGGTTGGAGAAACACTGAAGCTTTCTTT | CSTSWYVGWRNTEAFF
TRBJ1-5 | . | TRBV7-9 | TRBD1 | TGTGCCAGCAGCTGGGGGACAGGCAATCAGCCCCAGCATTTT | CASSWGTGNQPQHF
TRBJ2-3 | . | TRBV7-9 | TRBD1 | TGTGCCAGCAGCTCAAACAGGGGACCCACAGATACGCAGTATTTT | CASSSNRGPTDTQYF
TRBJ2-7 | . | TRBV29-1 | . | TGCAGCGTTGATCAGGGTCAGACCAACGAGCAGTACTTC | CSVDQGQTNEQYF
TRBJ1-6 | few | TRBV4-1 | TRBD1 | TGCGCCAGCAGGGATACAGGGGGCGGTTCACCCCTCCACTTT | CASRDTGGGSPLHF
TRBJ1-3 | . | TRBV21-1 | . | TGTGCCAGCACCCCCCGGGACTGGAAACGAGGAAACACCATATATTTT | CASTPRDWKRGNTIYF
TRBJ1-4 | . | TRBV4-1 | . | TGCGCCAGCAGCCAAGAAACAGGTTCAACTAATGAAAAACTGTTTTTT | CASSQETGSTNEKLFF
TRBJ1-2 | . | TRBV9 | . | TGTGCCAGCAGCGTAGACGGTAGCTATGGCTACACCTTC | CASSVDGSYGYTF
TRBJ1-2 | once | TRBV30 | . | TGTGCCTGGAGTGGAGCCCCGGGAGTCCTCTATGGCTACACCTTC | CAWSGAPGVLYGYTF
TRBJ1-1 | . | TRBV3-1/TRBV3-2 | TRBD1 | TGTGCCAGCAGCCGGCAGGGGGCCCCTGAAGCTTTCTTT | CASSRQGAPEAFF
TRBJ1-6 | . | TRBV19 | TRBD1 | TGTGCCAGTAGTTTCCTACAGGGGGCCAGTAATTCACCCCTCCACTTT | CASSFLQGASNSPLHF
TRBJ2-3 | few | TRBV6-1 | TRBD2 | TGTGCCAGCAGTGATCCTGGGGGTAGCGGGAACTATACGCAGTATTTT | CASSDPGGSGNYTQYF
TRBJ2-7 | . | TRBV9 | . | TGTGCCAGCAGCGTTACTCCGGCCTACGAGCAGTACTTC | CASSVTPAYEQYF
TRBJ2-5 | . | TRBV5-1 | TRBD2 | TGCGCCAGCAGCTCTATCGGGACTAGCGGGGGCCGGGGGGAGACCCAGTACTTC | CASSSIGTSGGRGETQYF
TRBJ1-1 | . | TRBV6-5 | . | TGTGCCACCCGACAGCTCAACGAAGCTTTCTTT | CATRQLNEAFF
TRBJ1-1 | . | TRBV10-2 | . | TGCGCCAGCAGGCAGGGATGGACAATGAACACTGAAGCTTTCTTT | CASRQGWTMNTEAFF
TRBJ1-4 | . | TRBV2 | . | TGTGCCAGCAGTCCGGTAGTCGAAAAACTGTTTTTT | CASSPVVEKLFF
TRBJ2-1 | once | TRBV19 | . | TGTGCCAGTAGTACCCGACTCAGCAATGAGCAGTTCTTC | CASSTRLSNEQFF
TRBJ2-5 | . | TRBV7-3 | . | TGTGCCAGCAGCTTAGATGGCGGGGTGTCCACGGAGACCCAGTACTTC | CASSLDGGVSTETQYF
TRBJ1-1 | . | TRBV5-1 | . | TGCGCCAGCAGCACGCAGGGTGTTTGGACTGAAGCTTTCTTT | CASSTQGVWTEAFF
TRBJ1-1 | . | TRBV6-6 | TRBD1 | TGTGCCAGCAGGCGGGACAGGGGGGCCACTGAAGCTTTCTTT | CASRRDRGATEAFF
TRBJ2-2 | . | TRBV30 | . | TGTGCCTGGATCCCAGACACCTCGAACACCGGGGAGCTGTTTTTT | CAWIPDTSNTGELFF
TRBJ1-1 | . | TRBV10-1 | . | TGCGCCAGCAGTCAGGCCCCAGGGGTAGCTTTCTTT | CASSQAPGVAFF
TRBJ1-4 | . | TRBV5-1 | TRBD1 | TGCGCCAGCAGCTTGGCCGGGACAGGGAATGAAAAACTGTTTTTT | CASSLAGTGNEKLFF
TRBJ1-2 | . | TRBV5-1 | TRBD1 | TGCGCCAGCAGCCCGGGACAGGGGAACTATGGCTACACCTTC | CASSPGQGNYGYTF
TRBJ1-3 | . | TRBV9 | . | TGTGCCAGCAGCGTGGGCAGCCTCTCTGGAAACACCATATATTTT | CASSVGSLSGNTIYF
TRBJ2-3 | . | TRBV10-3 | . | TGTGCCATCACCGCGGGTAGGGACACAGATACGCAGTATTTT | CAITAGRDTDTQYF
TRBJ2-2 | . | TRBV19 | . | TGTGCCAGCCGGAGAGGGGAGGCCGGGGAGCTGTTTTTT | CASRRGEAGELFF
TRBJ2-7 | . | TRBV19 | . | TGTGCCAGTAGTATAGACAGGGCCTCCTACGAGCAGTACTTC | CASSIDRASYEQYF
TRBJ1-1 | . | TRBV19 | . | TGTGCCTCAAAATCGTGGACACCGAACACTGAAGCTTTCTTT | CASKSWTPNTEAFF
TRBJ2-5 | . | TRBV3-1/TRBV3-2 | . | TGTGCCAGCAGCCCAGCGCGGGGCAACCAAGAGACCCAGTACTTC | CASSPARGNQETQYF
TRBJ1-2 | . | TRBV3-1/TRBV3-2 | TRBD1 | TGTGCCAGCAGCCGACGGGACAGAACTAACTATGGCTACACCTTC | CASSRRDRTNYGYTF
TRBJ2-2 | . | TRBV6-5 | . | TGTGCCAGCAGTCTACAGGGTGTCGGTACCGGGGAGCTGTTTTTT | CASSLQGVGTGELFF
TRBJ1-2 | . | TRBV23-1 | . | TGCGCCAGCAGTCAAGGGCACAGGGCCTATGGCTACACCTTC | CASSQGHRAYGYTF
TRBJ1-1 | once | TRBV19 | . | TGTGCCAGTAGTATCCGTGCTGAAGCTTTCTTT | CASSIRAEAFF
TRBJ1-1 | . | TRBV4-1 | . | TGCGCCAGCAGCGGTCCTCTCAGGGGCACTGAAGCTTTCTTT | CASSGPLRGTEAFF
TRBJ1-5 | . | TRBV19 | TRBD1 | TGTGCCAGTAATTCCGGGACAGTTTGGAATCAGCCCCAGCATTTT | CASNSGTVWNQPQHF
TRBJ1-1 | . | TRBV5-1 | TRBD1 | TGCGCCAGCAAGGGACAGGGGGATAACACTGAAGCTTTCTTT | CASKGQGDNTEAFF
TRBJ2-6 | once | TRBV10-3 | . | TGTGCCATCAGTGTGACTAAAGCCTCTGGGGCCAACGTCCTGACTTTC | CAISVTKASGANVLTF
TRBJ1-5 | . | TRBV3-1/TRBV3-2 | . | TGTGCCAGCAGCCAAGGTGTGGACACACATCAGCCCCAGCATTTT | CASSQGVDTHQPQHF
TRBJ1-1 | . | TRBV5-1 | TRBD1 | TGCGCCAGCAGCTTTATCGACAGGGGCAACACTGAAGCTTTCTTT | CASSFIDRGNTEAFF
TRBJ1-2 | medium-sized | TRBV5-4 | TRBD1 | TGTGCCAGCACTCCAGGGGGCTATGGCTACACCTTC | CASTPGGYGYTF
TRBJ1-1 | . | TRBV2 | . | TGTGCCAGTTCCCCGGACAGTAACACTGAAGCTTTCTTT | CASSPDSNTEAFF
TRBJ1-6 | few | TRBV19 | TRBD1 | TGTGCCAGTAGAGAAGCCGGGACAGTGTATAATTCACCCCTCCACTTT | CASREAGTVYNSPLHF
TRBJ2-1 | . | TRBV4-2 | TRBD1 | TGTGCCAGCAGCCCGACAGGGGCGGATGAGCAGTTCTTC | CASSPTGADEQFF
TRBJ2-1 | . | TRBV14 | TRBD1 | TGTGCCAGCAGCCAAGAACAGGGGGAGTACAATGAGCAGTTCTTC | CASSQEQGEYNEQFF
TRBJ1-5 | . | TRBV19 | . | TGTGCCAGTAATGAGTGGAGGGGAATAGGTAATCAGCCCCAGCATTTT | CASNEWRGIGNQPQHF
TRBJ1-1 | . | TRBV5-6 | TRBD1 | TGTGCCAGCAGCCAACAGGGGCTGAACACTGAAGCTTTCTTT | CASSQQGLNTEAFF
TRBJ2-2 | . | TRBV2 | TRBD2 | TGTGCCAGCAGTTCCACTAGCGGGGGGAGTCTGGGCGGGGAGCTGTTTTTT | CASSSTSGGSLGGELFF
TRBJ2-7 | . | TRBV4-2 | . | TGTGCCAGCAGCCAACGGGCTGTAGGCGGGGGCGACGCCTACGAGCAGTACTTC | CASSQRAVGGGDAYEQYF
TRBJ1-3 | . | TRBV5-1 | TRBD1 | TGCGCCAGCAGTTTTGGACAGGGGGAAAGCACCATATATTTT | CASSFGQGESTIYF
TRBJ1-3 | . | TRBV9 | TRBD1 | TGTGCCAGCAGCCCCCACGGGGCAGGGGGGTCGGGAGGAAACACCATATATTTT | CASSPHGAGGSGGNTIYF